Following are 7 T cell receptor beta chains from one sample sequenced in a study of vaccination and CD4 T cells after COVID-19. Treatment in this sample: roughly 10-day PBMC culture with coronavirus spike peptide pools or control peptides (ViraFEST assay). Before the COVID-19 pandemic (2011-2018), CD4+ T cells were obtained from the unexposed donor. Antigens for these TCRs are unknown. The study sequenced cultured CD4+ T cell DNA using the Oncomine TCR Beta short-read assay. One entry per CDR3 protein, called by TCRdb with MiXCR from the PCR reads. The sample contains roughly 6,100 distinct CDR3 sequences, about 50% of which appear only once. The sequencing input was CD4+ T cells from blood, cultured in vitro. These receptors came from a human donor in good health.

The chain employs TRBV6-5 and TRBJ1-5, with 7 bases aligning to TRBD1. CDR3 length: 19 residues. The V gene end was trimmed by 3 bases and the J gene end by 0 bases; junction bases not matched to a gene: 14. Germline V CDR1 and CDR2: MNHEY, SVGAGI. CDR3 amino acids: CASSYTGQVGHASNQPQHF. CDR3 sequence (DNA): TGTGCCAGCAGTTATACCGGACAGGTTGGGCATGCTAGCAATCAGCCCCAGCATTTT.

This clonotype showed up just a few times. The chain uses TRBV27 and TRBJ1-1; the match to TRBD1 covers 7 bases. The CDR3 has 15 residues. The V gene end was trimmed by 2 bases and the J gene end by 3 bases; junction bases not matched to a gene: 6. From germline, CDR1 is MNHEY and CDR2 SMNVEV (reference sequence). The CDR3 loop is CASSLRAQGDTEAFF. The CDR3 region has the DNA TGTGCCAGCAGTTTAAGGGCCCAGGGGGACACTGAAGCTTTCTTT.

This chain connects TRBV29-1 to TRBJ2-3; 10 bases align to TRBD2. The CDR3 is 15 amino acids. Germline V lookup: CDR1 SQVTM, CDR2 ANQGSEA. Trimming removed 4 bases from V and 3 bases from J; junction bases left unmatched: 7. The DNA of the CDR3 is TGCAGCGTTGTAGCGGGAGGAACCGGGACAGATACGCAGTATTTT. The encoded protein is CSVVAGGTGTDTQYF.

The CDR3 here is CATRGDADPGYTF. The CDR3 DNA reads TGTGCCACGAGGGGTGACGCGGATCCAGGCTACACCTTC. The J gene is TRBJ1-2, the V gene TRBV6-2 or TRBV6-3; D may be TRBD1 (5 bases). V was shortened by 10 bases and J by 8 bases, with 20 bases between the two germline ends. The CDR3 totals 13 residues. Looked up from germline, CDR1 is MNHEY and CDR2 is SVGEGT.

This clonotype has only a few counts. V usage is TRBV2 and J usage is TRBJ2-5; a possible D gene is TRBD2 (6 bases). The CDR3 contains 13 residues. Per germline, CDR1 SNHLY and CDR2 FYNNEI. V was shortened by 8 bases and J by 2 bases, with 12 bases between the two germline ends. The CDR3 DNA reads TGTGCCAGCGGCGGGACTTTTCAAGAGACCCAGTACTTC. It yields the protein CASGGTFQETQYF.

Only a few counts were recorded for this clonotype. The chain links TRBV7-9 to TRBJ1-2; D is possibly TRBD1 (6 bases). CDR1 is SEHNR, CDR2 FQNEAQ, per germline (reference sequence). CDR3 length: 13 amino acids. Trimming shortened V by 5 bases and J by 2 bases, and 9 bases separated the two germline ends. Here the CDR3 DNA reads TGTGCCAGCAGCAGGACAGACAACTATGGCTACACCTTC. Translation: CASSRTDNYGYTF. Full variable domain (remainder filled in from reference TRBV7-9 and TRBJ1-2): DTGVSQNPRHKITKRGQNVTFRCDPISEHNRLYWYRQTLGQGPEFLTYFQNEAQLEKSRLLSDRFSAERPKGSFSTLEIQRTEQGDSAMYLCASSRTDNYGYTFGSGTRLTVV.

The CDR3 here is CSATPRDSRRRGLYNEQFF. The CDR3 DNA sequence: TGCAGTGCTACCCCCCGGGACAGTCGACGGAGGGGGCTCTACAATGAGCAGTTCTTC. The V gene is TRBV20-1, the J gene TRBJ2-1, with D possibly matching TRBD1 (7 bases). Per germline, CDR1 DFQATT and CDR2 SNEGSKA (reference sequence). Trimming took 4 bases from V and 3 from J, leaving 28 bases between them. The CDR3 spans 19 residues.